Below, 5 T cell receptor beta chains from the same sample are listed, as sequenced in a study of blood T cells in healthy people across ages. A second PCR, run for roughly 7 to 12 cycles, used a sample-barcoded 5' primer plus a J-beta primer mix. Using its own MiXCR run on the 5' RACE reads, TCRdb lists one record per CDR3 protein. Of roughly 1,500,000 distinct CDR3 sequences listed, 42% are singletons. Sequencing was carried out using blood. The source is a woman aged 18-29 years in good health.

The J gene is TRBJ1-2, the V gene TRBV4-1; a weak D match, TRBD1 (6 bases). The CDR3 consists of 17 residues. From germline, CDR1 is MGHRA and CDR2 YSYEKL. V was pared by 1 base and J by 3 bases, with 18 bases between. As DNA, the CDR3 is TGCGCCAGCAGCCAAGTCGGGGGCGCAAACGTGGACTATGGCTACACCTTC. Translated, it gives CASSQVGGANVDYGYTF.

V and J are TRBV5-1 and TRBJ2-1; TRBD2 matches 9 bases. The length of the CDR3 is 18 residues. The germline gives CDR1 SGHRS, CDR2 YFSETQ. The V gene end was trimmed by 4 bases and the J gene end by 2 bases; junction bases not matched to a gene: 13. The CDR3 region is CASSPPGGSGGPYNEQFF. DNA for the CDR3: TGCGCCAGCAGCCCCCCGGGAGGAAGCGGGGGGCCCTACAATGAGCAGTTCTTC.

This clonotype appeared many times. The V and J genes are TRBV29-1 and TRBJ2-1; TRBD2 matches at 10 bases. V lost 4 bases and J lost 1; bases outside the gene matches: 4. The germline V gene encodes CDR1 SQVTM and CDR2 ANQGSEA. The CDR3 has 15 residues. CDR3 protein: CSVGILAGSYNEQFF. For the CDR3, the DNA is TGCAGCGTTGGGATACTAGCGGGATCCTACAATGAGCAGTTCTTC.

This clonotype was seen a few times. This rearrangement joins TRBV5-1 to TRBJ2-7; D gene ambiguous. The CDR3 has 16 amino acids. Trimming removed 1 base from V and 0 bases from J, with 14 bases in between. The germline V gene encodes CDR1 SGHRS and CDR2 YFSETQ. The DNA for the CDR3 is TGCGCCAGCAGCTTGCCCCAAGCAGGCTCCTCCTACGAGCAGTACTTC. Translated: CASSLPQAGSSYEQYF.

This clonotype was observed a few times. The rearrangement uses TRBV20-1 and TRBJ2-3, with 15 positions matching TRBD2. CDR1 is DFQATT and CDR2 is SNEGSKA in the germline V gene (reference sequence). This CDR3 has 18 residues. Trimming cost V 1 base and J 2 bases; bases outside gene matches: 7. The CDR3 protein is CSARGGLAGGLPTDTQYF. Here the CDR3 DNA reads TGCAGTGCTAGAGGGGGACTAGCGGGGGGCCTACCCACAGATACGCAGTATTTT.